This TCR beta chain came from a study of blood T cell repertoires in COVID-19. Across the study: Sites in the United States, Italy and Spain provided acute and convalescent COVID-19 samples. From T cells, B-cell-depleted T cells, or PBMCs came the material, which was cDNA or gDNA.

Methods used by the authors: Amplified reference gene primers provided the basis for estimating nucleated cell counts. Sequencing was performed with immunoSEQ multiplex PCR; in TCRdb, only in-frame clones are kept and a portion is missing. V and J calls and clone size come straight from that table; D and trimming were deduced from the DNA. In the table there are about 260,000 clones, about 87% of which are singletons. The TCR originated in a woman between 40 and 50 years old with acute or convalescent COVID-19. The sequencing input was peripheral blood.

CDR3 amino acids: CAISESRGRGDTEAFF. The CDR3 coding sequence is TGTGCCATCAGTGAGTCCCGCGGCAGGGGAGACACTGAAGCTTTCTTT. This rearrangement joins TRBV10-3 to TRBJ1-1; perhaps TRBD1 as D (6 bases). CDR3 size: 16 residues. Trimming removed 0 bases from V and 3 bases from J, with 14 bases in between. From germline, CDR1 is ENHRY and CDR2 SYGVKD.